What follows are 24 T cell receptor beta chains derived from one specimen sequenced in a study of blood T cell repertoires in COVID-19 (dated by TCRdb to about 2020). Libraries were prepared through the immunoSEQ multiplex PCR assay. TCRdb took over this immuneACCESS table, retaining in-frame rearrangements with V and J assigned. Such tables are incomplete; in checked studies, under half of the missing clones stem from an unresolved V gene, and the remainder is unexplained. Across this sample there are about 47,000 clones, with 83% seen only once. Clones ranked in the top ten supply around 7.4% of the sample. Input material: peripheral blood. The receptors were sampled from a man between 60 and 70 years old with active COVID-19.

The J gene is TRBJ2-3, the V gene TRBV10-2; D gene ambiguous. The germline V gene has CDR1 WSHSY and CDR2 SAAADI. The length of the CDR3 is 11 residues. Trimming took off 8 bases at V and 2 bases at J, with 5 bases between the two ends. The CDR3 DNA sequence: TGCGCCAGCCCCTCCACAGATACGCAGTATTTT. It specifies CASPSTDTQYF.

The chain links TRBV7-2 to TRBJ2-2; D possibly corresponds to TRBD2 (5 bases). Germline CDR1 SGHTA, CDR2 FQGNSA. The CDR3 runs 20 residues. V lost 0 bases and J 2 bases, leaving 22 bases between the germline ends. The CDR3 DNA reads TGTGCCAGCAGCTTAGCGTTGGTAGTAGTAGCGACCGACAACACCGGGGAGCTGTTTTTT. Its translation: CASSLALVVVATDNTGELFF.

V gene TRBV7-9 combines with J gene TRBJ1-1; 8 bases are shared with TRBD1. Germline V lookup: CDR1 SEHNR, CDR2 FQNEAQ (reference sequence). Trimming cost V 5 bases and J 2 bases; bases outside gene matches: 7. This CDR3 has 15 amino acids. DNA of the CDR3: TGTGCCAGCAGCAAGACAGGACAGGGCAACACTGAAGCTTTCTTT. It codes for CASSKTGQGNTEAFF.

This chain uses TRBV11-2 with TRBJ2-2, with TRBD2 matching 12 bases. Germline V gives CDR1 SGHAT, CDR2 FQNNGV. V shed 3 bases and J 6 bases; nucleotides not matched to a gene: 2. The length of the CDR3 is 15 residues. This CDR3 is CASSFASGGAGELFF. The CDR3 DNA follows: TGTGCCAGCAGCTTTGCTAGCGGGGGGGCCGGGGAGCTGTTTTTT.

This chain joins TRBV12-3 or TRBV12-4 and TRBJ2-3, with TRBD2 identical over 9 bases. CDR3 size: 12 residues. Unmatched junction bases numbered 9, after V lost 6 bases and J lost 14 bases. The CDR3 DNA reads TGTGCCAGCAGGCCGCGACTAGCGGCCCTGTATTTT. Its translation: CASRPRLAALYF.

The genes are TRBV5-6 and TRBJ2-5; 7 bases are shared with TRBD1. Germline V CDR1 and CDR2: SGHDT, YYEEEE. The CDR3 has 16 amino acids. Trimming removed 0 bases from V and 5 bases from J; junction bases left unmatched: 10. Here the CDR3 DNA reads TGTGCCAGCAGCTTGGCCGGCAGGGGGTTCGGGGAGACCCAGTACTTC. It specifies CASSLAGRGFGETQYF.

The chain links TRBV9 to TRBJ2-6, with D unresolved. Trimming pared 0 bases from V and 0 bases from J, leaving 7 bases between. Germline V CDR1 and CDR2: SGDLS, YYNGEE. The CDR3 extends over 16 amino acids. The CDR3 nucleotides read TGTGCCAGCAGCGTAGCCCTGAGCTCTGGGGCCAACGTCCTGACTTTC. Residues: CASSVALSSGANVLTF.

The chain couples TRBV5-6 to TRBJ2-7; 8 nucleotides match TRBD2. Germline CDR1 SGHDT, CDR2 YYEEEE. Trimming cost V 5 bases and J 3 bases; bases outside gene matches: 7. The CDR3 is 14 amino acids. CDR3: CASRLSGAGYEQYF. The CDR3 coding sequence is TGTGCCAGCAGACTTAGCGGGGCAGGCTACGAGCAGTACTTC.

The chain has TRBV2 and TRBJ1-1, with D unresolved. CDR1 is SNHLY, CDR2 FYNNEI, per germline. Trimming shortened V by 6 bases and J by 4 bases, and 6 bases separated the two germline ends. There are 11 residues in the CDR3. The CDR3 here is CASRRVTEAFF. The CDR3 DNA sequence: TGTGCCAGCAGGCGGGTCACTGAAGCTTTCTTT.

The chain links TRBV19 to TRBJ1-5; 7 bases agree with TRBD1. This CDR3 contains 14 residues. The ends lost 8 bases at V and 0 bases at J; junction bases unmatched: 4. Germline loops: CDR1 LNHDA, CDR2 SQIVND (reference sequence). CDR3 region: CASHWTGSNQPQHF. The CDR3 DNA is TGTGCCAGTCACTGGACAGGTAGCAATCAGCCCCAGCATTTT.

This clone is termed medium-sized. This rearrangement joins TRBV28 to TRBJ2-2; D remains ambiguous. The CDR3 covers 13 residues. The V end lost 6 bases, the J end lost 4 bases, and 9 bases lay between the germline ends. Germline V gene lookup returns CDR1 MDHEN and CDR2 SYDVKM. The chain's CDR3 is CASSRVLTGELFF. DNA for the CDR3: TGTGCCAGCAGCCGGGTTCTCACCGGGGAGCTGTTTTTT.

The chain couples TRBV28 to TRBJ1-4, with a weak D call TRBD1 (6 bases). The CDR3 is 15 residues long. The V end lost 4 bases, the J end lost 3 bases, and 12 bases lay between the germline ends. CDR1 and CDR2 (germline): MDHEN, SYDVKM. Here the CDR3 DNA reads TGTGCCAGCAGTTCGCCGGGACAACCTAATGAAAAACTGTTTTTT. It translates to CASSSPGQPNEKLFF.

The rearrangement links TRBV6-5 to TRBJ2-5; a weak D match, TRBD2 (5 bases). The CDR3 is 12 residues long. Germline assignment: CDR1 MNHEY and CDR2 SVGAGI. The V end was cut by 4 bases, the J end by 10 bases, with 13 bases between. In DNA, the CDR3 is TGTGCCAGCAGTTCCCCCGCACGGGGCCAGTACTTC. This encodes CASSSPARGQYF.

This clone was observed a few times. This chain links TRBV2 with TRBJ2-4, with TRBD1 identical over 10 bases. The J segment lost 2 bases and the V segment lost 6 bases, leaving 10 bases of the junction unmatched. CDR3 length equals 17 residues. Germline V gives CDR1 SNHLY, CDR2 FYNNEI. In DNA form, the CDR3 reads TGTGCCAGCAGCTACCAAGGGACAGGGGACTCCAAAAACATTCAGTACTTC. This gives the protein CASSYQGTGDSKNIQYF.

The chain carries TRBV29-1 and TRBJ2-7; 7 bases are shared with TRBD2. Per the germline V gene, CDR1 is SQVTM and CDR2 is ANQGSEA. V lost 7 bases, J lost 5 bases, and 8 bases stayed unmatched. The CDR3 is 12 amino acids. The CDR3 nucleotides are TGCAGCGCCGGGGGGACTAAGAACGAGCAGTACTTC. Translating it yields CSAGGTKNEQYF.

The table lists this clone with a count of one. V usage is TRBV18 and J usage is TRBJ2-1, with D possibly being TRBD1 (6 bases). The V gene lost 3 bases and the J gene lost 6 bases, with 9 bases spanning the gap. The CDR3 length is 13 residues. Germline values: CDR1 KGHSH, CDR2 LQKENI. The chain's CDR3 is CASSPGQTNEQFF. CDR3 nucleotides: TGTGCCAGCTCACCGGGACAAACCAATGAGCAGTTCTTC.

This clone was found a few times. This chain uses TRBV7-9 with TRBJ2-1; 13 bases match TRBD2. Germline loops: CDR1 SEHNR, CDR2 FQNEAQ (reference sequence). The CDR3 length is 18 residues. V was pared by 8 bases and J by 2 bases, with 12 bases of the junction left unmatched. This chain's CDR3 is CASSGQEGTSGAYNEQFF. CDR3 sequence (DNA): TGTGCCAGCTCGGGACAGGAGGGGACTAGCGGGGCCTACAATGAGCAGTTCTTC.

This clone was observed a few times. The gene calls are TRBV4-1 and TRBJ2-5; 13 nucleotides match TRBD2. CDR3 length: 16 amino acids. Germline loops: CDR1 MGHRA, CDR2 YSYEKL. V shed 6 bases and J 2 bases; nucleotides not matched to a gene: 6. CDR3 sequence reads: CASSTGLAGVQETQYF. DNA of the CDR3: TGCGCCAGCAGTACCGGACTAGCGGGGGTTCAAGAGACCCAGTACTTC.

The chain links TRBV4-1 to TRBJ1-3, with D unresolved. Trimming cost V 4 bases and J 1 base, with 11 bases left between them. From germline, CDR1 is MGHRA and CDR2 YSYEKL. There are 15 residues in the CDR3. This CDR3 is CASSPSTGSGNTIYF. The DNA for the CDR3 is TGCGCCAGCAGCCCCTCGACGGGATCTGGAAACACCATATATTTT.

The chain recombines TRBV7-3 with TRBJ2-2, with TRBD1 matching over 11 bases. Unmatched junction bases numbered 6, after V lost 3 bases and J lost 6 bases. Germline lookup yields CDR1 SGHTA and CDR2 FQGTGA. This CDR3 spans 16 amino acids. Here the CDR3 reads CASSFAGQGGAGELFF. CDR3 DNA: TGTGCCAGCAGCTTCGCGGGACAGGGGGGGGCCGGGGAGCTGTTTTTT.

This clone has only a few counts. This rearrangement joins TRBV30 to TRBJ2-5, with TRBD2 matching over 8 bases. This CDR3 contains 14 residues. With V trimmed by 1 base and J by 5 bases, 6 bases remained unmatched. The germline V gene has CDR1 GTSNPN and CDR2 SVGIG (reference sequence). The CDR3 loop is CAWSAGLEMETQYF. The CDR3 nucleotides read TGTGCCTGGAGTGCGGGACTAGAGATGGAGACCCAGTACTTC.

V usage is TRBV7-9 and J usage is TRBJ2-2, with 9 bases that match TRBD1. V was clipped by 5 bases and J by 1 base; unmatched bases: 5. The V gene's germline CDR1 is SEHNR and CDR2 FQNEAQ (reference sequence). This CDR3 comprises 16 residues. The CDR3 here is CASSGPGQGNTGELFF. DNA of the CDR3: TGTGCCAGCAGCGGACCGGGACAGGGGAACACCGGGGAGCTGTTTTTT.

For the CDR3, the DNA is TGCGCCAGCAGCCGGGATGGACGGACAGGAACTCTTCGCGGGGATCTCTATAATTCACCCCTCCACTTT. It codes for CASSRDGRTGTLRGDLYNSPLHF. The genes are TRBV5-1 and TRBJ1-6; 7 nucleotides align to TRBD1. V was clipped by 4 bases and J by 3 bases; unmatched bases: 28. Germline-derived CDR1 and CDR2 are SGHRS and YFSETQ. This CDR3 comprises 23 residues.

V gene TRBV27 combines with J gene TRBJ2-7; tentative D call: TRBD1 (6 bases). The germline CDR1 and CDR2 sequences are MNHEY and SMNVEV (reference sequence). V was trimmed by 8 bases and J by 4 bases, leaving 15 bases between them. The CDR3 is 13 amino acids. CDR3 amino acids: CASAKQGGYEQYF. In DNA form, the CDR3 reads TGTGCCAGCGCTAAACAGGGTGGGTACGAGCAGTACTTC.